These 10 T cell receptor beta chains share one sample of origin, sequenced in a study of T-cell memory formation after mild COVID-19. Each CDR3 protein is one row after TCRdb ran MiXCR on the 5' RACE reads. The sample shows approximately 500,000 distinct CDR3 sequences, roughly 25% of them seen only once. The sample taken for sequencing was PBMCs or a T cell subset sorted from them (not recorded which). The source of these receptors is an adult woman who had mild COVID-19 (a few samples of this study predate the infection). Cell type and time point are not known.

This clonotype was detected a few times. The chain has TRBV14 and TRBJ1-6; the D is unclear. This CDR3 has 13 residues. From germline, CDR1 is SGHDN and CDR2 FVKESK. V was cut by 0 bases and J by 10 bases, with 7 bases left in between. The CDR3 region has the DNA TGTGCCAGCAGCCAAGATAGGCAGTCACCCCTCCACTTT. Protein: CASSQDRQSPLHF.

The gene calls are TRBV7-9 and TRBJ2-2; 11 nucleotides align to TRBD1. In germline, CDR1 is SEHNR, CDR2 FQNEAQ (reference sequence). V shed 10 bases, J shed 5 bases, and the junction held 3 bases outside the gene matches. The CDR3 spans 13 residues. CDR3 sequence: CATDRGQTGELFF. CDR3 DNA sequence: TGTGCCACGGACAGGGGGCAGACCGGGGAGCTGTTTTTT.

A few counts support this clonotype. This chain links TRBV7-8 with TRBJ2-1; perhaps D is TRBD1 or TRBD2 (5 bases each). V lost 0 bases, J lost 0 bases, and 12 bases lay in between. Germline V gene lookup returns CDR1 SGHVS and CDR2 FQNEAQ. This CDR3 has 17 amino acids. This CDR3 reads CASSLALFGTSYNEQFF. CDR3 bases: TGTGCCAGCAGCTTAGCGCTTTTCGGGACCTCCTACAATGAGCAGTTCTTC.

The J gene is TRBJ2-1, the V gene TRBV6-5; D is unclear. The CDR3 covers 10 residues. Between the trimmed V and J ends, which lost 8 bases and 5 bases, there was a span of 4 bases. Germline assignment: CDR1 MNHEY and CDR2 SVGAGI. This chain's CDR3 is CASGNNEQFF. The CDR3 coding sequence is TGTGCCAGCGGCAACAATGAGCAGTTCTTC.

This clonotype was seen more than once but under ten times. The chain joins TRBV6-6 to TRBJ1-2, with D maybe TRBD1 (5 bases). CDR1 is MNHNY, CDR2 SVGAGI, per germline (reference sequence). This CDR3 contains 16 residues. V lost 2 bases and J lost 8, with 21 bases in between. The CDR3 sequence: CASSYLLPGEGRGYTF. The CDR3 DNA follows: TGTGCCAGCAGTTACCTACTACCCGGGGAGGGACGGGGCTACACCTTC.

The CDR3 is CASSQDVHRGLYNEQFF. The CDR3 bases are TGTGCCAGCAGCCAAGACGTGCACAGGGGGCTGTACAATGAGCAGTTCTTC. V is TRBV4-2 and J is TRBJ2-1; 9 bases match TRBD1. This CDR3 region has 17 residues. Looked up from germline, CDR1 is LGHNA and CDR2 is YNFKEQ. Losses at the gene ends were 0 bases for V and 4 bases for J; bases not matched to a gene: 7.

This clonotype has ten or more counts. The chain links TRBV7-8 to TRBJ2-3; D is perhaps TRBD2 (6 bases). The CDR3 totals 16 residues. With 7 bases removed from V and 1 base from J, the gap between germline ends came to 18 bases. Germline assignment: CDR1 SGHVS and CDR2 FQNEAQ. The CDR3 region is CASNPVGTGRTDTQYF. The CDR3 DNA follows: TGTGCCAGCAATCCCGTAGGGACTGGCCGCACAGATACGCAGTATTTT.

A few counts support this clonotype. The chain couples TRBV29-1 to TRBJ1-2; D is unresolved. CDR1 and CDR2 (germline): SQVTM, ANQGSEA. The CDR3 has 13 amino acids. V shed 0 bases and J shed 1 base, with 6 bases lying between them. The CDR3 region is CSVEDGDNYGYTF. The CDR3 region has the DNA TGCAGCGTTGAAGACGGAGATAACTATGGCTACACCTTC.

In its sample, this clonotype was seen many times. The rearrangement links TRBV7-9 to TRBJ2-6; D ambiguous. The V end was cut by 4 bases, the J end by 1 base, with 5 bases between. The CDR3 spans 14 residues. The V gene's germline CDR1 is SEHNR and CDR2 FQNEAQ (reference sequence). As DNA, the CDR3 is TGTGCCAGCAGCTCCGGATCTGGGGCCAACGTCCTGACTTTC. It codes for CASSSGSGANVLTF.

V usage is TRBV7-2 and J usage is TRBJ2-1; tentatively, D is TRBD2 (5 bases). Germline loops: CDR1 SGHTA, CDR2 FQGNSA. The CDR3 runs 13 residues. V was shortened by 5 bases and J by 6 bases, with 11 bases between the two germline ends. The CDR3 sequence is CASSPRTRNEQFF. The CDR3 DNA is TGTGCCAGCAGCCCTAGGACTCGCAATGAGCAGTTCTTC.